This T cell receptor (beta chain) was identified during a study of blood T cells in healthy people across ages. Collection of ten milliliters of peripheral blood was performed for each donor. In this sample, this clonotype turned up a few times. Alongside a J-beta primer mix, a sample-barcoded 5' primer served in a second PCR lasting roughly 6 to 12 cycles. TCRdb reanalysed the 5' RACE reads using MiXCR and keeps one entry per CDR3 protein. The top ten clones hold 2.1% of a sample with about 1.8 million distinct CDR3 sequences, about 49% of them seen once. J was trimmed by 5 bases and V by 3 bases; bases with no gene match: 3. The germline V gene encodes CDR1 DFQATT and CDR2 SNEGSKA (reference sequence). The CDR3 is 13 amino acids.

The sequenced material came from blood. This clonotype was sampled from a middle-aged woman in good health. V gene TRBV20-1 combines with J gene TRBJ2-5; 10 nucleotides match TRBD1. The DNA of the CDR3 is TGCAGTGCTAGGACAGGGGGCGGGGAGACCCAGTACTTC. The encoded protein is CSARTGGGETQYF.